This TCR beta chain stems from a study of T cell responses to AZD1222 COVID-19 vaccine. Libraries were prepared by immunoSEQ multiplex PCR; TCRdb keeps only in-frame clonotypes and omits some of them. Of roughly 170,000 clones detected, 85% to 95% appear once; the ten largest clones hold over 0.8%. The germline gives CDR1 SGDLS, CDR2 YYNGEE. The ends lost 4 bases at V and 5 bases at J; junction bases unmatched: 10. The CDR3 totals 15 residues. A note on this clone: What it binds is unknown.

Study results and caveats: A rise in Spike-specific TCR breadth and depth followed two AZD1222 doses. Spike-wide coverage was observed for vaccine-associated CD4 TCRs, with dominant responses at 160-218 and 743-854. Reportedly, nearly half of unique spike TCRs recognized epitopes outside B.1.351/B.1.1.7 mutations.

This receptor was obtained from an adult in good health. The specimen comprised peripheral blood, sampled on day 0 of AZD1222 vaccination. The chain joins TRBV9 to TRBJ1-1; 8 bases agree with TRBD1. In DNA, the CDR3 is TGTGCCAGCAGCCCGAGCAGGGGGCTTCGGACTGAAGCTTTCTTT. This encodes CASSPSRGLRTEAFF. The whole variable domain, filled in from reference TRBV9 and TRBJ1-1, reads DSGVTQTPKHLITATGQRVTLRCSPRSGDLSVYWYQQSLDQGLQFLIQYYNGEERAKGNILERFSAQQFPDLHSELNLSSLELGDSALYFCASSPSRGLRTEAFFGQGTRLTVV.